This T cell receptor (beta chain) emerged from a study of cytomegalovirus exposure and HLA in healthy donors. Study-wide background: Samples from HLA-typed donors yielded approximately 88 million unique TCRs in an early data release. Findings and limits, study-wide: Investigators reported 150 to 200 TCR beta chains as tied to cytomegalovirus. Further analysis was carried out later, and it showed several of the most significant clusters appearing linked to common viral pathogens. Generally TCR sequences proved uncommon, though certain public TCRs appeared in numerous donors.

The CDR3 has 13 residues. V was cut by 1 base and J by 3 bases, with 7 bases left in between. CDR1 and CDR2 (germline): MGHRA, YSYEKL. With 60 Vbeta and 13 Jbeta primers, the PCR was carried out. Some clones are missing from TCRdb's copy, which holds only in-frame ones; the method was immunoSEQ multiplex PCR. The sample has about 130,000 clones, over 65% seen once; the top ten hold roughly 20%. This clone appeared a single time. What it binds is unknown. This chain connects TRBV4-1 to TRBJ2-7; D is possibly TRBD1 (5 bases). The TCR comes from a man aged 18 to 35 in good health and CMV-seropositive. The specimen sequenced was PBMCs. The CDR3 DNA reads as TGCGCCAGCAGCCAAGGGGGCGGCTACGAGCAGTACTTC. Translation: CASSQGGGYEQYF.